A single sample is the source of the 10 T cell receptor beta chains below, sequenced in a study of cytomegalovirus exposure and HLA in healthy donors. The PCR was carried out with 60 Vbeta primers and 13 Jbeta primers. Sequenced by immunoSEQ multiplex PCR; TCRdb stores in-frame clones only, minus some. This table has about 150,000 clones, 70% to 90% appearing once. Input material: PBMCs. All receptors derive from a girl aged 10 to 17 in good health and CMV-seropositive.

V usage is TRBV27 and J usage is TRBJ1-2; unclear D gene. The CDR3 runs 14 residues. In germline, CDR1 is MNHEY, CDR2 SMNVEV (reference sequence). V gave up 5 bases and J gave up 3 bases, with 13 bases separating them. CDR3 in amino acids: CASSPSISYYGYTF. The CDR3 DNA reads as TGTGCCAGCAGTCCCTCGATTAGCTACTATGGCTACACCTTC.

The CDR3 sequence is CASSYSYGSGQFF. CDR3 DNA: TGTGCCAGCAGTTACTCATACGGGTCCGGGCAGTTCTTC. The gene calls are TRBV6-5 and TRBJ2-1; unclear D gene. Germline V gives CDR1 MNHEY, CDR2 SVGAGI. There are 13 residues in the CDR3. Trimming stripped 0 bases from V and 12 bases from J, with 12 bases between.

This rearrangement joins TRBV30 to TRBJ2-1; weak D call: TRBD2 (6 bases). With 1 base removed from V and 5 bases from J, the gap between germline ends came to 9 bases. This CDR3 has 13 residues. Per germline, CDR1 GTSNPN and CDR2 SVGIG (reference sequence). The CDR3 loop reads CAWSALANNEQFF. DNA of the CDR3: TGTGCCTGGAGTGCCCTAGCGAACAATGAGCAGTTCTTC.

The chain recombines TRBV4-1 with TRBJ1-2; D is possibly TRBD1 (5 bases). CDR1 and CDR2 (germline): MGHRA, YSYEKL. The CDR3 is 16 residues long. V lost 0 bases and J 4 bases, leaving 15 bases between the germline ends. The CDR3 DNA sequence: TGCGCCAGCAGCCAAGATCATAGGGGCTTAGGCTATGGCTACACCTTC. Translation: CASSQDHRGLGYGYTF.

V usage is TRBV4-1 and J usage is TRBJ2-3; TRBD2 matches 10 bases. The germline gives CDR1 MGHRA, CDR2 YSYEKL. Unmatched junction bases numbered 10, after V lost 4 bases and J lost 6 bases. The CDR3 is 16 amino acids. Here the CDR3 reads CASSPGGAGGLDTQYF. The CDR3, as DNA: TGCGCCAGCAGCCCCGGGGGAGCGGGGGGGCTGGATACGCAGTATTTT.

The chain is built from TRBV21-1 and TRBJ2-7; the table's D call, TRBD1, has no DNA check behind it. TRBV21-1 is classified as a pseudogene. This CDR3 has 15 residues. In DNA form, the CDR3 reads TGTGCCAGCAGCAAACCGAGGGGGCGATCCTACGAGCAGTACTTC. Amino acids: CASSKPRGRSYEQYF.

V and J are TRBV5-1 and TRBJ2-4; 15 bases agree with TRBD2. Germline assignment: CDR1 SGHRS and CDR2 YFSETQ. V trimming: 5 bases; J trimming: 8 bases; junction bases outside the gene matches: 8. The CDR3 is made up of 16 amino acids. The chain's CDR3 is CASSGGLAGGSDIQYF. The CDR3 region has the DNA TGCGCCAGCAGTGGGGGACTAGCGGGGGGAAGTGACATTCAGTACTTC.

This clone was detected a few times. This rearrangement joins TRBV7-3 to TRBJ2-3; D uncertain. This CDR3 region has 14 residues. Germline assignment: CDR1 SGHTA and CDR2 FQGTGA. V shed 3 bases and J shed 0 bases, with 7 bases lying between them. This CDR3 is CASSFTTSTDTQYF. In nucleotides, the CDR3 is TGTGCCAGCAGCTTTACGACTAGCACAGATACGCAGTATTTT.

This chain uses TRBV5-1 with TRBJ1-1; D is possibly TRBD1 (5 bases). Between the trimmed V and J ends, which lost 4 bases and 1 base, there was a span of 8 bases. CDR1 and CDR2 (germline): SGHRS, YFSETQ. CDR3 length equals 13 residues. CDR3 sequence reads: CASSRGQNTEAFF. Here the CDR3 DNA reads TGCGCCAGCAGCCGAGGACAGAACACTGAAGCTTTCTTT.

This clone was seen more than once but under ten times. CDR3 bases: TGTGCCAGCAGCGTAGCTCCAGGGATAGGCTACACCTTC. Encoded protein: CASSVAPGIGYTF. V usage is TRBV9 and J usage is TRBJ1-2; D perhaps matches TRBD1 (5 bases). V lost 0 bases and J 8 bases, leaving 11 bases between the germline ends. This CDR3 spans 13 amino acids. Germline values: CDR1 SGDLS, CDR2 YYNGEE.